Listed below are T cell receptor beta chains from one sample, sequenced in a study of blood T cells in healthy people across ages. TCRdb reanalysed the 5' RACE reads using MiXCR and keeps one entry per CDR3 protein. The table records around 320,000 distinct CDR3 sequences, 25% to 30% of them present only once. What was sequenced was blood. These receptors came from a woman in her 70s in good health. CDR3s include the opening cysteine and the closing phenylalanine or tryptophan. The D gene is left open where the match is weak. Clone sizes are given selectively: once, few, many, or a class where the clone is expanded.

14	few	TRBV28	TRBJ1-5	TRBD1	CASKGQGGNQPQHF	TGTGCCAGCAAGGGACAGGGTGGCAATCAGCCCCAGCATTTT
16	-	TRBV28	TRBJ2-7	TRBD2	CASSPYLAGGPYEQYF	TGTGCCAGCAGTCCATATTTAGCGGGAGGGCCATACGAGCAGTACTTC
13	few	TRBV10-3	TRBJ2-7	-	CAISDGRSGEQYF	TGTGCCATCAGTGACGGACGTTCGGGGGAGCAGTACTTC
16	-	TRBV20-1	TRBJ2-3	-	CSARKKTGGSTDTQYF	TGCAGTGCTAGGAAGAAGACTGGCGGGAGCACAGATACGCAGTATTTT
15	-	TRBV7-9	TRBJ1-2	-	CASSPGDIVYYGYTF	TGTGCCAGCAGCCCGGGGGACATCGTCTACTATGGCTACACCTTC
11	few	TRBV20-1	TRBJ2-7	-	CSASSEYEQYF	TGCAGTGCTAGCTCCGAATACGAGCAGTACTTC
14	-	TRBV28	TRBJ1-5	-	CASSFPVSNQPQHF	TGTGCCAGCAGTTTTCCCGTTAGCAATCAGCCCCAGCATTTT
13	-	TRBV11-2	TRBJ2-1	-	CASSGPLANEQFF	TGTGCCAGCAGCGGCCCTCTAGCGAATGAGCAGTTCTTC
12	-	TRBV6-2/TRBV6-3	TRBJ2-7	-	CASSRTIDEQYF	TGTGCCAGCAGTCGGACTATAGACGAGCAGTACTTC
13	few	TRBV29-1	TRBJ1-5	-	CSVPAQRNQPQHF	TGCAGCGTTCCCGCGCAACGCAATCAGCCCCAGCATTTT
14	few	TRBV6-2/TRBV6-3	TRBJ2-7	-	CASSSRDMVYEQYF	TGTGCCAGCAGCTCACGGGACATGGTATACGAGCAGTACTTC
15	-	TRBV20-1	TRBJ1-1	-	CSARETGLRNREAFF	TGCAGTGCTAGAGAAACGGGACTTCGTAACAGGGAAGCTTTCTTT
14	-	TRBV20-1	TRBJ2-3	-	CSARTNPSTDTQYF	TGCAGTGCTAGGACAAATCCTAGCACAGATACGCAGTATTTT
15	-	TRBV7-2	TRBJ2-1	-	CASSQNSIPYNEQFF	TGTGCCAGCAGCCAGAATAGCATTCCCTACAATGAGCAGTTCTTC
15	few	TRBV5-5	TRBJ2-7	-	CASSPFPGTSYEQYF	TGTGCCAGCAGCCCGTTCCCCGGGACCTCCTACGAGCAGTACTTC
14	many	TRBV20-1	TRBJ1-3	TRBD1	CSATQGGSGNTIYF	TGCAGTGCTACCCAGGGGGGTTCTGGAAACACCATATATTTT
15	few	TRBV3-1	TRBJ2-7	TRBD1	CASSQVGQGDYEQYF	TGTGCCAGCAGCCAAGTGGGACAGGGTGACTACGAGCAGTACTTC
17	few	TRBV7-9	TRBJ2-1	TRBD2	CASSPRSGGRVRNEQFF	TGTGCCAGCAGCCCAAGGTCTGGCGGGAGGGTGAGGAATGAGCAGTTCTTC
17	-	TRBV28	TRBJ1-3	TRBD1	CASSLPGQLNSGNTIYF	TGTGCCAGCAGTTTACCGGGACAGCTCAACTCTGGAAACACCATATATTTT
12	-	TRBV6-2/TRBV6-3	TRBJ2-1	-	CASSGRVNEQFF	TGTGCCAGCAGCGGACGGGTGAATGAGCAGTTCTTC
13	-	TRBV25-1	TRBJ2-1	-	CASSEQAWNEQFF	TGTGCCAGCAGTGAACAAGCCTGGAATGAGCAGTTCTTC
13	once	TRBV29-1	TRBJ2-2	-	CSVPDWNTGELFF	TGCAGCGTTCCGGACTGGAACACCGGGGAGCTGTTTTTT
13	few	TRBV20-1	TRBJ1-2	-	CRGAHRRTGGYTF	TGCAGGGGAGCGCACAGGCGAACTGGGGGCTACACCTTC
14	many	TRBV10-3	TRBJ2-3	TRBD2	CAIRRTSGTDTQYF	TGTGCCATCAGACGGACTAGCGGCACAGATACGCAGTATTTT
15	-	TRBV6-7	TRBJ2-3	TRBD2	CASRCRGGPPDTQYF	TGTGCCAGCAGGTGCCGGGGGGGCCCCCCAGATACGCAGTATTTT
17	few	TRBV7-8	TRBJ2-1	-	CASSHESGRGAWDEQFF	TGTGCCAGCAGCCATGAATCCGGGAGAGGCGCATGGGATGAGCAGTTCTTC
13	few	TRBV10-3	TRBJ2-1	-	CAISAAGYNEQFF	TGTGCCATCAGTGCGGCAGGCTACAATGAGCAGTTCTTC
16	-	TRBV5-1	TRBJ1-2	TRBD1	CASSSLGQPRNYGYTF	TGCGCCAGCAGCTCTCTGGGACAGCCCCGCAACTATGGCTACACCTTC
14	-	TRBV5-1	TRBJ2-3	-	CASSPGPGSATQYF	TGCGCCAGCAGCCCCGGACCGGGATCGGCTACGCAGTATTTT
14	few	TRBV7-8	TRBJ2-7	-	CASSPQAGLYEQYF	TGTGCCAGCAGCCCTCAGGCGGGACTCTACGAGCAGTACTTC
15	many	TRBV5-1	TRBJ2-2	TRBD2	CATTALAGDTGELFF	TGCGCCACCACAGCTCTAGCGGGAGATACCGGGGAGCTGTTTTTT
16	few	TRBV3-1	TRBJ2-2	-	CASSLRQDGLTGELFF	TGTGCCAGCAGCCTACGACAGGATGGTTTAACCGGGGAGCTGTTTTTT
17	-	TRBV5-6	TRBJ2-4	-	CASSLAYRQSAKNIQYF	TGTGCCAGCAGCCTTGCGTATAGACAGAGCGCCAAAAACATTCAGTACTTC
16	few	TRBV3-1	TRBJ2-7	TRBD2	CASSQVRLAGDHEQYF	TGTGCCAGCAGCCAGGTTCGACTAGCGGGAGACCACGAGCAGTACTTC
13	few	TRBV28	TRBJ1-2	-	CASSTTDNYGYTF	TGTGCCAGCAGTACTACTGATAACTATGGCTACACCTTC
17	-	TRBV12-3/TRBV12-4	TRBJ2-6	-	CASSLAGTLSGANVLTF	TGTGCCAGTAGTTTAGCCGGGACTCTCTCTGGGGCCAACGTCCTGACTTTC
15	-	TRBV4-1	TRBJ2-7	TRBD2	CASSLPGRSTYEQYF	TGCGCCAGCAGCCTCCCCGGGAGGTCTACCTACGAGCAGTACTTC
14	-	TRBV28	TRBJ2-1	-	CASSPVTFGNEQFF	TGTGCCAGCAGTCCAGTTACGTTTGGAAATGAGCAGTTCTTC
14	-	TRBV28	TRBJ1-5	-	CASSTRTADQPQHF	TGTGCCAGCAGTACACGGACAGCGGATCAGCCCCAGCATTTT
16	-	TRBV7-2	TRBJ2-7	-	CASSFEESLPPYEQYF	TGTGCCAGCAGCTTTGAGGAATCCCTACCCCCCTACGAGCAGTACTTC
17	few	TRBV6-2/TRBV6-3	TRBJ2-3	-	CASSRPGTPIATDTQYF	TGTGCCAGCAGCAGGCCCGGGACTCCGATTGCCACAGATACGCAGTATTTT
16	-	TRBV5-5	TRBJ2-1	TRBD2	CASSLRAGGPNNEQFF	TGTGCCAGCAGCTTGCGGGCGGGAGGGCCGAACAATGAGCAGTTCTTC
15	-	TRBV6-6	TRBJ1-6	-	CASSSGTNDNSPLHF	TGTGCCAGCAGTTCCGGGACAAATGATAATTCACCCCTCCACTTT
13	few	TRBV25-1	TRBJ1-5	-	CASRGGKNQPQHF	TGTGCCAGCAGGGGCGGGAAGAATCAGCCCCAGCATTTT
16	once	TRBV12-3/TRBV12-4	TRBJ1-1	TRBD1	CASSFGQGALNTEAFF	TGTGCCAGCAGTTTCGGACAGGGGGCTCTGAACACTGAAGCTTTCTTT
14	-	TRBV5-5	TRBJ2-5	-	CASSGRRNSETQYF	TGTGCCAGCAGCGGTAGGAGAAACTCGGAGACCCAGTACTTC
15	-	TRBV9	TRBJ2-2	-	CASSVDSANTGELFF	TGTGCCAGCAGCGTAGACAGTGCGAACACCGGGGAGCTGTTTTTT
17	-	TRBV2	TRBJ2-6	TRBD1	CASGRGQGVRSPNVLTF	TGTGCCAGCGGGCGGGGACAGGGTGTTCGCAGTCCCAACGTCCTGACTTTC
12	once	TRBV5-6	TRBJ2-1	-	CASSFERPEQFF	TGTGCCAGCAGCTTCGAGCGTCCTGAGCAGTTCTTC
17	-	TRBV5-5	TRBJ2-7	TRBD1	CASSLQKPGQGPYEQYF	TGTGCCAGCAGCCTACAGAAACCGGGACAGGGACCCTACGAGCAGTACTTC
13	-	TRBV29-1	TRBJ2-5	-	CSVVGGGEETQYF	TGCAGCGTTGTAGGGGGGGGTGAAGAGACCCAGTACTTC
15	-	TRBV20-1	TRBJ1-2	-	CSATPSGGGIYGYTF	TGCAGTGCTACTCCCTCGGGTGGGGGGATCTATGGCTACACCTTC